The 13 T cell receptor beta chains below all came from one sample that was sequenced in a study of blood T cell repertoires in COVID-19. Libraries were prepared by immunoSEQ multiplex PCR; TCRdb keeps only in-frame clonotypes and omits some of them. The repertoire consists of about 160,000 clones, with 85% to 95% occurring once and the leading ten covering about 5%. The specimen sequenced was peripheral blood. These receptors were taken from a woman in her 50s with acute or convalescent COVID-19.

V gene TRBV5-6 combines with J gene TRBJ2-3; TRBD2 agrees at 9 bases. Unmatched junction bases numbered 5, after V lost 4 bases and J lost 2 bases. Per the germline V gene, CDR1 is SGHDT and CDR2 is YYEEEE. The CDR3 consists of 15 residues. The CDR3 sequence is CASSGAGGPTDTQYF. In DNA, the CDR3 is TGTGCCAGCAGCGGAGCGGGGGGCCCCACAGATACGCAGTATTTT. Complete variable domain (other parts from reference TRBV5-6 and TRBJ2-3): DAGVTQSPTHLIKTRGQQVTLRCSPKSGHDTVSWYQQALGQGPQFIFQYYEEEERQRGNFPDRFSGHQFPNYSSELNVNALLLGDSALYLCASSGAGGPTDTQYFGPGTRLTVL.

The V gene is TRBV3-1 (or the pseudogene TRBV3-2), the J gene TRBJ1-1; D uncertain. Between the trimmed V and J ends, which lost 2 bases and 1 base, there was a span of 5 bases. The CDR3 has 13 residues. The germline CDR1 and CDR2 sequences are LGHDT and YNNKEL (reference sequence). DNA for the CDR3: TGTGCCAGCAGCCAAATGAGGAACACTGAAGCTTTCTTT. Its protein is CASSQMRNTEAFF.

The rearrangement uses TRBV7-8 and TRBJ1-2, with D possibly matching TRBD1 (5 bases). This CDR3 has 14 amino acids. Germline CDR1 and CDR2: SGHVS and FQNEAQ. Trimming pared 0 bases from V and 11 bases from J, leaving 16 bases between. CDR3 loop: CASSLAADGRGYTF. Here the CDR3 DNA reads TGTGCCAGCAGCTTAGCGGCGGACGGACGGGGGTACACCTTC.

The rearrangement uses TRBV19 and TRBJ2-1, with D perhaps matching TRBD1 (5 bases). The germline CDR1 and CDR2 sequences are LNHDA and SQIVND (reference sequence). V was trimmed by 10 bases and J by 0 bases, leaving 16 bases between them. The CDR3 length is 15 residues. The CDR3 nucleotides read TGTGCCACCCAGACAGACGGAAGCTCCTACAATGAGCAGTTCTTC. Its translation is CATQTDGSSYNEQFF.

The chain recombines TRBV6-5 with TRBJ1-4; 10 nucleotides agree with TRBD1. The CDR3 runs to 15 residues. Germline-derived CDR1 and CDR2 are MNHEY and SVGAGI. Unmatched junction bases numbered 7, after V lost 5 bases and J lost 7 bases. CDR3 residues: CASSLTGGTSEKLFF. The CDR3 nucleotides are TGTGCCAGCAGTCTGACAGGGGGCACGTCTGAAAAACTGTTTTTT.

This clone was seen once. The chain has TRBV4-1 and TRBJ1-4; perhaps TRBD1 as D (5 bases). The germline V gene encodes CDR1 MGHRA and CDR2 YSYEKL. V shed 0 bases and J shed 12 bases, with 11 bases lying between them. The CDR3 length is 13 residues. The CDR3 region has the DNA TGCGCCAGCAGCCAAGATGTCTGGGGGGAACTGTTTTTT. Translated: CASSQDVWGELFF.

This sequence joins TRBV24-1 and TRBJ1-5; D is ambiguous. Germline CDR1 reads KGHDR; CDR2 reads SFDVKD. Trimming removed 6 bases at V and 10 bases at J, with 6 bases between. This CDR3 is 10 amino acids long. CDR3 in DNA: TGTGCCACCAGTTTCAGACCCCAGCATTTT. It specifies CATSFRPQHF.

The chain combines TRBV6-5 with TRBJ2-7, with D possibly TRBD2 on 5 matching bases. Germline V gene lookup returns CDR1 MNHEY and CDR2 SVGAGI. This CDR3 is 14 amino acids long. V lost 4 bases and J lost 4, with 14 bases in between. CDR3 sequence: CASSWGEAPYEQYF. CDR3 nucleotide sequence: TGTGCCAGCAGTTGGGGAGAGGCCCCATACGAGCAGTACTTC.

V is TRBV20-1 and J is TRBJ1-1; tentative D call: TRBD1 (6 bases). The CDR3 length is 14 residues. Trimming removed 3 bases at V and 4 bases at J, with 15 bases between. In germline, CDR1 is DFQATT, CDR2 SNEGSKA (reference sequence). The DNA for the CDR3 is TGCAGTGCTAGTGCAGGGGCCCCGGGCACTGAAGCTTTCTTT. Protein sequence: CSASAGAPGTEAFF.

This clone occurred a few times. The sample contains more than one DNA sequence encoding this CDR3. J is TRBJ1-4 and V is TRBV18; TRBD1 is a possible D gene (5 bases). Germline CDR1 and CDR2: KGHSH and LQKENI. The length of the CDR3 is 14 residues. The ends were cut back, 3 bases at V and 0 bases at J, with 5 bases in the middle. CDR3 coding DNA: TGTGCCAGCTCACCGACAGCAACTAATGAAAAACTGTTTTTT. This encodes CASSPTATNEKLFF.

Only one count was recorded for this clone. This chain uses TRBV20-1 with TRBJ2-5, with a possible D match to TRBD2 (6 bases). Trimming took 3 bases from V and 0 from J, leaving 17 bases between them. CDR3 length: 16 residues. Per germline, CDR1 DFQATT and CDR2 SNEGSKA (reference sequence). The chain's CDR3 is CSASYGLNVYQETQYF. The CDR3 DNA reads TGCAGTGCTAGTTACGGACTAAACGTGTACCAAGAGACCCAGTACTTC.

This chain joins TRBV6-5 and TRBJ1-4; perhaps TRBD1 as D (6 bases). CDR1 and CDR2 (germline): MNHEY, SVGAGI. This CDR3 is 15 amino acids long. The V end lost 4 bases, the J end lost 4 bases, and 13 bases lay between the germline ends. The CDR3 DNA reads as TGTGCCAGCAGTTCGGTTGGGGGCAATAATGAAAAACTGTTTTTT. Translation gives CASSSVGGNNEKLFF.

The chain uses TRBV2 and TRBJ1-1; tentatively, D is TRBD1 (6 bases). Trimming took 4 bases from V and 5 from J, leaving 11 bases between them. CDR1 is SNHLY, CDR2 FYNNEI, per germline. The length of the CDR3 is 13 residues. The CDR3: CASSGITGTEAFF. The CDR3 nucleotides read TGTGCCAGCAGTGGAATAACAGGGACTGAAGCTTTCTTT.